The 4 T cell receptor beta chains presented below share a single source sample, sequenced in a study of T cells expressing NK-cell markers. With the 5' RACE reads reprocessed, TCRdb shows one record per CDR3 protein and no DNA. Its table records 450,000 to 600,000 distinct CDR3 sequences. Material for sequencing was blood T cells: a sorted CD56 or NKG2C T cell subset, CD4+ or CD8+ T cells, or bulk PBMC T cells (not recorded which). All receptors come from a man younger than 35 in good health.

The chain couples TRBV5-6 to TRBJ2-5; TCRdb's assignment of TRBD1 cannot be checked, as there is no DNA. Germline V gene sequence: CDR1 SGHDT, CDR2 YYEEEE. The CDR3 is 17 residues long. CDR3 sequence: CASSIGSGTGYGETQYF.

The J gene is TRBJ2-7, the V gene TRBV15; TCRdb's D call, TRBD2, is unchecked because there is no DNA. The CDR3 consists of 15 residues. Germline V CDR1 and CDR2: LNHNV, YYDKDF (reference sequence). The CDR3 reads CATSRVRQGGYEQYF.

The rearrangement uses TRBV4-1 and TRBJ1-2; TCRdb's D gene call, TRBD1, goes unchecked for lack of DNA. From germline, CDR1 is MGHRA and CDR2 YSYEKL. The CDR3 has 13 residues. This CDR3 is CASSPGTVYGYTF.

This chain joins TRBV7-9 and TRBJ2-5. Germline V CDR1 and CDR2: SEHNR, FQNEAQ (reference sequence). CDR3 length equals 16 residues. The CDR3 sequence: CASSYTLLPVRETQYF.